This entry features one T cell receptor beta chain sequence. Only in-frame clones appear in the TCRdb table, and some are missing; sequencing was by immunoSEQ multiplex PCR. The repertoire holds over 25,000 clones, with about 80% as singletons. This sample was included in a study of blood T cell repertoires in COVID-19. The CDR3 runs to 16 residues. Trimming took off 0 bases at V and 3 bases at J, with 9 bases between the two ends. Germline loops: CDR1 LGHNA, CDR2 YSLEER. This TCR was sampled from an elderly woman with acute or convalescent COVID-19. The genes are TRBV4-3 and TRBJ1-6; D possibly corresponds to TRBD1 (5 bases). The material sequenced was peripheral blood. The CDR3 DNA reads TGCGCCAGCAGCCAAGAGGGGGGAAGCTATAATTCACCCCTCCACTTT. Translation gives CASSQEGGSYNSPLHF.